The 19 T cell receptor beta chains presented below share a single source sample, sequenced in a study of blood T cell repertoires in COVID-19. The method was immunoSEQ multiplex PCR; TCRdb's version includes in-frame clones alone and lacks a portion of them. The sample shows around 57,000 clones, 82% of them seen only once. The sample consisted of peripheral blood. The receptors were sampled from a woman aged 55 to 70 with acute or convalescent COVID-19.

V is TRBV5-6 and J is TRBJ2-1; D remains unclear. Trimming pared 3 bases from V and 2 bases from J, leaving 9 bases between. This CDR3 contains 14 residues. In germline, CDR1 is SGHDT, CDR2 YYEEEE. The CDR3 region has the DNA TGTGCCAGCAGCTCTAACCAGGCCTACAATGAGCAGTTCTTC. Its protein is CASSSNQAYNEQFF.

The rearrangement joins TRBV11-2 to TRBJ2-3; 11 bases match TRBD2. With V trimmed by 5 bases and J by 3 bases, 13 bases remained unmatched. CDR3 length: 18 amino acids. Germline CDR1 is SGHAT and CDR2 is FQNNGV. CDR3 DNA sequence: TGTGCCAGCAGCGGATCTAGCGGGGGGCCGCATGGTACAGATACGCAGTATTTT. It is translated as CASSGSSGGPHGTDTQYF.

The V call is TRBV6-5, the J call TRBJ2-1; 7 bases line up with TRBD2. Germline-derived CDR1 and CDR2 are MNHEY and SVGAGI. The CDR3 runs to 15 residues. After removal of 2 bases from V and 7 bases from J, the junction contained 8 bases not matched to a gene. The CDR3 nucleotides read TGTGCCAGCAGTTACCTGGGGGGGGGTGTGAATGAGCAGTTCTTC. It yields the protein CASSYLGGGVNEQFF.

The chain is built from TRBV6-2 or TRBV6-3 and TRBJ2-2, with D tentatively TRBD2 (7 bases). This CDR3 spans 18 amino acids. Trimming left V 0 bases short and J 8 bases short, with 22 bases between. Per the germline V gene, CDR1 is MNHEY and CDR2 is SVGEGT. The DNA of the CDR3 is TGTGCCAGCAGTTACTCGAGGCGGGGGCCTTCGGCCTCTGGGGAGCTGTTTTTT. Protein product: CASSYSRRGPSASGELFF.

CDR3 DNA: TGTGCCAGCAGAACAGGGCAGCAAAATTCACCCCTCCACTTT. Protein sequence: CASRTGQQNSPLHF. V and J are TRBV6-5 and TRBJ1-6, with a weak D call TRBD1 (6 bases). Trimming removed 6 bases at V and 7 bases at J, with 13 bases between. The CDR3 extends over 14 amino acids. Germline V gene data show CDR1 as MNHEY and CDR2 as SVGAGI.

The J gene is TRBJ2-1, the V gene TRBV10-2; 12 bases are shared with TRBD2. V lost 7 bases to trimming and J lost 9 bases; unmatched junction nucleotides: 4. The CDR3 sequence is 13 residues long. CDR1 is WSHSY, CDR2 SAAADI, per germline. As DNA, the CDR3 is TGCGCCAGCACTAGCGGGGGGGCCGGTGAGCAGTTCTTC. Its protein is CASTSGGAGEQFF.

This chain links TRBV6-5 with TRBJ2-7; D might be TRBD1 (6 bases). In germline, CDR1 is MNHEY, CDR2 SVGAGI. The CDR3 sequence is 14 residues long. V lost 5 bases and J 1 base, leaving 12 bases between the germline ends. This chain's CDR3 is CASSPGQLSYEQYF. CDR3 nucleotides: TGTGCCAGCAGTCCCGGACAGTTATCCTACGAGCAGTACTTC.

J is TRBJ1-1 and V is TRBV5-8, with TRBD1 matching 7 bases. The length of the CDR3 is 12 residues. V dropped 5 bases and J dropped 7; count of bases not matched to a gene: 5. From germline, CDR1 is SGHTS and CDR2 YDEGEE. This CDR3 reads CASRGTADEAFF. The CDR3 region has the DNA TGTGCCAGCAGAGGGACAGCTGATGAAGCTTTCTTT.

This clone was seen only a few times. This sequence joins TRBV7-3 and TRBJ2-1; TRBD2 aligns across 7 bases. The J segment lost 3 bases and the V segment lost 2 bases, leaving 4 bases of the junction unmatched. This CDR3 has 15 residues. CDR1 is SGHTA, CDR2 FQGTGA, per germline. This CDR3 reads CASSLSSGYYNEQFF. DNA for the CDR3: TGTGCCAGCAGCTTATCTAGCGGATACTACAATGAGCAGTTCTTC.

The V gene is TRBV25-1, the J gene TRBJ2-1; possible D gene TRBD2, 5 bases. Trimming took off 1 base at V and 3 bases at J, with 19 bases between the two ends. This CDR3 spans 18 amino acids. Germline CDR1 and CDR2: MGHDK and SYGVNS. The CDR3 sequence: CASSESFTGKRIYNEQFF. In nucleotides, the CDR3 is TGTGCCAGCAGTGAATCGTTCACGGGGAAAAGAATCTACAATGAGCAGTTCTTC.

V is TRBV25-1 and J is TRBJ1-3, with 9 bases lining up with TRBD1. The CDR3 is made up of 16 amino acids. The ends lost 1 base at V and 2 bases at J; junction bases unmatched: 3. The germline V gene encodes CDR1 MGHDK and CDR2 SYGVNS. Here the CDR3 DNA reads TGTGCCAGCAGTGAATCACAGGGGGCGACTGGAAACACCATATATTTT. Translated, it gives CASSESQGATGNTIYF. Based on the CDR3 plus reference TRBV25-1 and TRBJ1-3, the full variable domain is EADIYQTPRYLVIGTGKKITLECSQTMGHDKMYWYQQDPGMELHLIHYSYGVNSTEKGDLSSESTVSRIRTEHFPLTLESARPSHTSQYLCASSESQGATGNTIYFGEGSWLTVV.

The V call is TRBV5-4, the J call TRBJ2-5, with 12 bases aligning to TRBD2. V shed 4 bases and J 5 bases; nucleotides not matched to a gene: 9. The length of the CDR3 is 16 residues. The V gene's germline CDR1 is SGHNT and CDR2 YYREEE (reference sequence). CDR3 residues: CASSGTSGGPWETQYF. In nucleotides, the CDR3 is TGTGCCAGCAGCGGAACTAGCGGGGGGCCTTGGGAGACCCAGTACTTC.

This sequence joins TRBV5-6 and TRBJ2-5, with TRBD2 as a possible D gene (6 bases). The CDR3 contains 13 residues. Trimming took off 0 bases at V and 6 bases at J, with 9 bases between the two ends. The germline gives CDR1 SGHDT, CDR2 YYEEEE. The CDR3 sequence: CASSLAGEKTQYF. CDR3 nucleotide sequence: TGTGCCAGCAGCTTGGCGGGGGAAAAGACCCAGTACTTC.

The chain recombines TRBV9 with TRBJ2-1; D gene unclear. This CDR3 comprises 16 residues. The ends were cut back, 3 bases at V and 1 base at J, with 14 bases in the middle. CDR1 is SGDLS, CDR2 YYNGEE, per germline. CDR3 sequence (DNA): TGTGCCAGCAGCGCCCCTCGAGCCGCATCCTACAATGAGCAGTTCTTC. Encoded protein: CASSAPRAASYNEQFF.

V usage is TRBV15 and J usage is TRBJ2-3, with 7 bases fitting TRBD2. This CDR3 contains 13 residues. CDR1 is LNHNV and CDR2 is YYDKDF in the germline V gene (reference sequence). V lost 6 bases to trimming and J lost 2 bases; unmatched junction nucleotides: 2. This CDR3 reads CATRAGPTDTQYF. The CDR3 coding sequence is TGTGCCACCAGAGCGGGACCCACAGATACGCAGTATTTT.

Here the CDR3 DNA reads TGTGCCAGTAGTAGGCGGGGGAGTAGGTACAATGAGCAGTTCTTC. Its translation: CASSRRGSRYNEQFF. This rearrangement joins TRBV19 to TRBJ2-1; 7 bases map to TRBD2. Germline lookup yields CDR1 LNHDA and CDR2 SQIVND (reference sequence). The ends lost 4 bases at V and 4 bases at J; junction bases unmatched: 7. This CDR3 has 15 residues.

This chain joins TRBV11-1 and TRBJ2-7; 10 positions match TRBD2. The CDR3 contains 16 residues. Looked up from germline, CDR1 is SGHAT and CDR2 is FQDESV (reference sequence). Losses at the gene ends were 5 bases for V and 5 bases for J; bases not matched to a gene: 12. CDR3 DNA sequence: TGTGCCAGCAGCCCCCCGGCTAGCGGGGGTTTCAACGAGCAGTACTTC. Translated: CASSPPASGGFNEQYF.

This chain uses TRBV4-1 with TRBJ2-7; TRBD2 might be the D (6 bases). The CDR3 covers 14 residues. Germline assignment: CDR1 MGHRA and CDR2 YSYEKL. V was shortened by 3 bases and J by 3 bases, with 12 bases between the two germline ends. The chain's CDR3 is CASSHGTSIYEQYF. The DNA for the CDR3 is TGCGCCAGCAGCCACGGTACTAGCATCTACGAGCAGTACTTC.

This clone was seen once. The chain employs TRBV18 and TRBJ2-2; TRBD2 matches at 8 bases. The CDR3 contains 15 residues. Trimming took 5 bases from V and 5 from J; bases not matched to a gene: 7. CDR1 and CDR2 from the germline V gene are KGHSH and LQKENI. The CDR3 nucleotides read TGTGCCAGCTCAATGGCAGCGGGGGTGACCGGGGAGCTGTTTTTT. Protein product: CASSMAAGVTGELFF.